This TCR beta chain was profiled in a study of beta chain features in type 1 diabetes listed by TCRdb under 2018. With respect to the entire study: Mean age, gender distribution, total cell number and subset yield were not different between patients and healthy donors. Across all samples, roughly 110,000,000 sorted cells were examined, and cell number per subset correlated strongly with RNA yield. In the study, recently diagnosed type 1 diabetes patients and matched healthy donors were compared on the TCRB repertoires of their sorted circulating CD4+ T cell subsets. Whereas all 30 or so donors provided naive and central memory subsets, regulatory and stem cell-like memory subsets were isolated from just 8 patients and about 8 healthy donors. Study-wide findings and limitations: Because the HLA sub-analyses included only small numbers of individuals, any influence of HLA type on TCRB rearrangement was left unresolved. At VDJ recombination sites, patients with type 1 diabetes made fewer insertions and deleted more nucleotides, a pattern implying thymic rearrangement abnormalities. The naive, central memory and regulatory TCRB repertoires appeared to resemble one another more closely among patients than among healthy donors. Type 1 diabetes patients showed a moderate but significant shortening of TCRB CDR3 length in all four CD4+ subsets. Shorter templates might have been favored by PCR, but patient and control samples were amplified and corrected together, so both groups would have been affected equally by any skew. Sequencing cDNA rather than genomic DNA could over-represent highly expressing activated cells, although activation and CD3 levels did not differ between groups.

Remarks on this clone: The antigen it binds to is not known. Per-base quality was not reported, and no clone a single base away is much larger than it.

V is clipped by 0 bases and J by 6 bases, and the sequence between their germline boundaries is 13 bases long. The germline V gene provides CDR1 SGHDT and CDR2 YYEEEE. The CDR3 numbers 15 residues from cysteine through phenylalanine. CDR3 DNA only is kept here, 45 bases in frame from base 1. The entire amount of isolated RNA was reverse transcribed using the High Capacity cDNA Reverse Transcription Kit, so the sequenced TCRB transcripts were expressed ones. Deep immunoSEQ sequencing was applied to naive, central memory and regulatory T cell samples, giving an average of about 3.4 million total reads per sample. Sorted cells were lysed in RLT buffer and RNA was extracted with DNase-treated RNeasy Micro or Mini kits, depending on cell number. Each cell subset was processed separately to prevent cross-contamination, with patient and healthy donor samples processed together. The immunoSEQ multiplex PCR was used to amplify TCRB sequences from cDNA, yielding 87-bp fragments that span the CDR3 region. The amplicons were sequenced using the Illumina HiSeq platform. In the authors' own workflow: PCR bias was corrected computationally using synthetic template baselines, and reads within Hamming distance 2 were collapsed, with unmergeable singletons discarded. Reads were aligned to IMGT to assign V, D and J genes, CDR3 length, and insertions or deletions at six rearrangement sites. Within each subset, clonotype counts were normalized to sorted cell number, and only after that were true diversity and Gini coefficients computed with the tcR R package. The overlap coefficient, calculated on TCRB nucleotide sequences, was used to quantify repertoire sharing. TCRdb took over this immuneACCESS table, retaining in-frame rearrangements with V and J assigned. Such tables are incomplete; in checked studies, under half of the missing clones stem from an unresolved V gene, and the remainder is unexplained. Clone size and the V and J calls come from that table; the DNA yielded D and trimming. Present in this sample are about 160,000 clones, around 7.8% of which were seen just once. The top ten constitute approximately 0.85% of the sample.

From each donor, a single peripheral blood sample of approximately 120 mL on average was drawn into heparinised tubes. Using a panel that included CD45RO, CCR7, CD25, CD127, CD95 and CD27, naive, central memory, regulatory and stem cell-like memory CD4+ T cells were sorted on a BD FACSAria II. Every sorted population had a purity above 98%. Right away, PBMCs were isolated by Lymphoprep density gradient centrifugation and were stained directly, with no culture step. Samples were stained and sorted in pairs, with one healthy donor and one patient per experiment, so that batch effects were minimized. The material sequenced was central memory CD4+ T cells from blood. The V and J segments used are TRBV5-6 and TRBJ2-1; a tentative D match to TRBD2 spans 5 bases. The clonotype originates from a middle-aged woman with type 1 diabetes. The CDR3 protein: CASSLVEGWVNEQFF. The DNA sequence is TGTGCCAGCAGCTTGGTAGAGGGTTGGGTCAATGAGCAGTTCTTC.